This T cell receptor beta chain was captured by sequencing in a study of T cells after yellow fever vaccination. As for the study in general: Where fractions had low cell numbers, libraries were prepared from them with the SMART-Seq v4 Ultra Low Input RNA kit.

Trimming took 4 bases from V and 6 from J, leaving 13 bases between them. This CDR3 has 15 residues. Germline loops: CDR1 SNHLY, CDR2 FYNNEI. TCRdb processed the 5' RACE reads anew with MiXCR; each CDR3 protein has one entry. The repertoire includes about 260,000 distinct CDR3 sequences, roughly 5% of them detected once, and about 3.5% sits in the top ten. The material was CD4+ T cells sorted from PBMCs, obtained on the day of the yellow fever booster vaccination. V gene TRBV2 combines with J gene TRBJ2-6; D remains unclear. The receptor was derived from a man younger than 30 who received the YFV17D yellow fever vaccine. This CDR3 reads CASSVLAGVANVLTF. CDR3 sequence (DNA): TGTGCCAGCAGTGTGTTGGCCGGAGTGGCCAACGTCCTGACTTTC.